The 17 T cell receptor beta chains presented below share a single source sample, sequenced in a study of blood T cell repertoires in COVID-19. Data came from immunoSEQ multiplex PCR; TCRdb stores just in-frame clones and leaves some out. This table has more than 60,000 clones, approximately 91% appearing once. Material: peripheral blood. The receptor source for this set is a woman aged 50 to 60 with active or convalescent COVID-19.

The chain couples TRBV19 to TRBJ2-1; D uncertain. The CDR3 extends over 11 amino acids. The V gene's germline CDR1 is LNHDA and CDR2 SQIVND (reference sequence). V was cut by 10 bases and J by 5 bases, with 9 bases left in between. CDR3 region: CANRADNEQFF. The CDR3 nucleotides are TGTGCCAACCGAGCCGACAATGAGCAGTTCTTC.

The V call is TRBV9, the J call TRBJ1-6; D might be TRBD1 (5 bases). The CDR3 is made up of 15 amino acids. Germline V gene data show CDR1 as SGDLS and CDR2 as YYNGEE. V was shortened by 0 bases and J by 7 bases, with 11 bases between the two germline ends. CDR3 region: CASSVGQGTNSPLHF. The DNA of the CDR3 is TGTGCCAGCAGCGTAGGGCAGGGAACGAATTCACCCCTCCACTTT. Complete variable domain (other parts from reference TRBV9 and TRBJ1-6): DSGVTQTPKHLITATGQRVTLRCSPRSGDLSVYWYQQSLDQGLQFLIQYYNGEERAKGNILERFSAQQFPDLHSELNLSSLELGDSALYFCASSVGQGTNSPLHFGNGTRLTVT.

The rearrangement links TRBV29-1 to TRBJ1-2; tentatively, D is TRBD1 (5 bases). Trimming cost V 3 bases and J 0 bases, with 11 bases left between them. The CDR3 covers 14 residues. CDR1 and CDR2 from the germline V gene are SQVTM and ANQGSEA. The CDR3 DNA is TGCAGCGTTGACGTGTCGGGGGCTAACTATGGCTACACCTTC. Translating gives CSVDVSGANYGYTF.

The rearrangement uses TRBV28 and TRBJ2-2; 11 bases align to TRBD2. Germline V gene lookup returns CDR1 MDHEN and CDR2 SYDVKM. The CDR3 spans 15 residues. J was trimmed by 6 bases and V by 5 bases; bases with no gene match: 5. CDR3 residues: CASSQPGLAAGELFF. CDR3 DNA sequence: TGTGCCAGCAGTCAACCGGGACTAGCGGCCGGGGAGCTGTTTTTT.

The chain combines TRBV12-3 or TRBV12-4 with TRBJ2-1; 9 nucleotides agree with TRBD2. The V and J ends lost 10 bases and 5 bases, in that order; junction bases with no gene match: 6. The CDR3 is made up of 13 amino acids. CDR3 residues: CATETSGHNEQFF. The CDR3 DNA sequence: TGTGCCACCGAGACTAGCGGCCACAATGAGCAGTTCTTC.

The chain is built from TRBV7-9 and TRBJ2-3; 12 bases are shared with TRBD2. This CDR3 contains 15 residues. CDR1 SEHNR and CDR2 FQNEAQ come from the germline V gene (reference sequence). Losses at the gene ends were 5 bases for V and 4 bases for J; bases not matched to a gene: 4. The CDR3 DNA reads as TGTGCCAGCAGCGGACTAGCGGGAAGAGCAGATACGCAGTATTTT. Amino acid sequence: CASSGLAGRADTQYF.

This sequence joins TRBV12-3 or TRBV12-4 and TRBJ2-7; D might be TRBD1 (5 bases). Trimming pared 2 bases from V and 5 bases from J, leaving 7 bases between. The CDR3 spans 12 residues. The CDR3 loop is CASSLQGDEQYF. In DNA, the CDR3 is TGTGCCAGCAGTTTACAGGGCGACGAGCAGTACTTC.

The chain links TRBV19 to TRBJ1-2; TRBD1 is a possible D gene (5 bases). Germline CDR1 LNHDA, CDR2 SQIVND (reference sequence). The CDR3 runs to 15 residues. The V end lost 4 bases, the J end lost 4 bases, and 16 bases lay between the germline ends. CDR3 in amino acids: CASSTGPGGVYGYTF. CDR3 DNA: TGTGCCAGTAGTACCGGACCGGGGGGGGTCTATGGCTACACCTTC.

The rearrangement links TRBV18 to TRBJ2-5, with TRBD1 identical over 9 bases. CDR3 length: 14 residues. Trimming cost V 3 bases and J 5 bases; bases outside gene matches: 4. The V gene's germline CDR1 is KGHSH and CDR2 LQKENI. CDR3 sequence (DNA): TGTGCCAGCTCACCGGGACAGGGTCTCGAGACCCAGTACTTC. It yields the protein CASSPGQGLETQYF.

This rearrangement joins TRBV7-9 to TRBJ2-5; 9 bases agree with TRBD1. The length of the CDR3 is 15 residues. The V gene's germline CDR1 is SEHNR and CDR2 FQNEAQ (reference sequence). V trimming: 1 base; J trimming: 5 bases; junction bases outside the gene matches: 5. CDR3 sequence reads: CASSLGTGGKETQYF. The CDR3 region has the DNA TGTGCCAGCAGCTTAGGTACAGGGGGCAAGGAGACCCAGTACTTC.

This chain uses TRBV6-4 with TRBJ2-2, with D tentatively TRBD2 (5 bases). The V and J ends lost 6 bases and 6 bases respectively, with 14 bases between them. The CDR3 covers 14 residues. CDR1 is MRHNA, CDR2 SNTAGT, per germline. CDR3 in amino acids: CASSQRLAAGELFF. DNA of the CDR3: TGTGCCAGCAGCCAACGGCTAGCAGCCGGGGAGCTGTTTTTT.

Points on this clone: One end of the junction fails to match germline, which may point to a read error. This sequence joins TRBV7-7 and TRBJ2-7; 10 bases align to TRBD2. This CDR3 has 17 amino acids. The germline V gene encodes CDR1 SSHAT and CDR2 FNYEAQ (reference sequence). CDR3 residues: CASSSTSGNRLTYEQYF. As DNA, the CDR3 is TGTGCTAGCAGCTCCACTAGCGGGAACAGGCTAACCTACGAGCAGTACTTC.

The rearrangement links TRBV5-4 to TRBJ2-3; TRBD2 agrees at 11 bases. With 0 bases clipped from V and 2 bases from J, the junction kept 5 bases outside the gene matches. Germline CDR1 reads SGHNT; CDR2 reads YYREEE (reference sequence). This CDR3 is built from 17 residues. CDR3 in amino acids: CASSLAVLAGDTDTQYF. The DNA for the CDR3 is TGTGCCAGCAGCTTGGCGGTACTAGCGGGGGACACAGATACGCAGTATTTT.

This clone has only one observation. This chain's CDR3 is CASSELAWETQYF. The CDR3 bases are TGTGCCAGCAGTGAACTAGCGTGGGAGACCCAGTACTTC. This rearrangement joins TRBV6-1 to TRBJ2-5, with a tentative D call TRBD2 (6 bases). Trimming removed 2 bases from V and 5 bases from J, with 9 bases in between. CDR1 and CDR2 from the germline V gene are MNHNS and SASEGT. The CDR3 consists of 13 residues.

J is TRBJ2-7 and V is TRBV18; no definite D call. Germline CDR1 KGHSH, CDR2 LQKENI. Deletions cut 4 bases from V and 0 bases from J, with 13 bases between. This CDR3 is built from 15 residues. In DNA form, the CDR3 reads TGTGCCAGCTCACTTGAGACTGGAAGCTCCTACGAGCAGTACTTC. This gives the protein CASSLETGSSYEQYF.

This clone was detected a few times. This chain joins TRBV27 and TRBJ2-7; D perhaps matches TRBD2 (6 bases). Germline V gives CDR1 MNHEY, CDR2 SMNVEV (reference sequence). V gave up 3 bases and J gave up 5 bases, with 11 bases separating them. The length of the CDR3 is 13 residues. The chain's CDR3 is CASSFLGGNEQYF. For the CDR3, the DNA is TGTGCCAGCAGTTTTTTGGGAGGAAACGAGCAGTACTTC.

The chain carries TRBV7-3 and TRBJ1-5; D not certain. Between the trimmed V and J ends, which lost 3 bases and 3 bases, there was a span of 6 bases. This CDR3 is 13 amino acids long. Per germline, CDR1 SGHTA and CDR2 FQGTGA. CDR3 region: CASSFGHNQPQHF. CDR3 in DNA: TGTGCCAGCAGCTTTGGCCACAATCAGCCCCAGCATTTT.